A single sample gave rise to the 8 T cell receptor beta chains below, sequenced in a study of T cell responses to AZD1222 COVID-19 vaccine. Repertoires were generated with immunoSEQ multiplex PCR, while TCRdb's copy carries only in-frame clones and drops some. The data show fewer than 150,000 clones, approximately 93% seen once. Source: peripheral blood, taken on day 0 of AZD1222 vaccination. Receptors were obtained from an adult in good health.

The gene calls are TRBV6-5 and TRBJ1-6; TRBD1 matches 7 bases. This CDR3 contains 16 residues. Germline V lookup: CDR1 MNHEY, CDR2 SVGAGI. J was trimmed by 0 bases and V by 3 bases; bases with no gene match: 2. The CDR3 is CASSYRDSSYNSPLHF. The CDR3, as DNA: TGTGCCAGCAGTTATAGGGACAGCTCCTATAATTCACCCCTCCACTTT.

This chain joins TRBV7-9 and TRBJ2-3; 8 nucleotides match TRBD2. From germline, CDR1 is SEHNR and CDR2 FQNEAQ (reference sequence). The ends lost 4 bases at V and 5 bases at J; junction bases unmatched: 11. The CDR3 spans 16 residues. Here the CDR3 reads CASSSSPYGGGDTQYF. The CDR3 DNA sequence: TGTGCCAGCAGCTCTTCCCCGTACGGGGGGGGAGATACGCAGTATTTT.

This chain joins TRBV19 and TRBJ1-4, with D hard to call. The CDR3 is 12 residues long. The germline gives CDR1 LNHDA, CDR2 SQIVND (reference sequence). Trimming cost V 4 bases and J 8 bases, with 8 bases left between them. The DNA for the CDR3 is TGTGCCAGTAGTACCGTTGAGGAAAAACTGTTTTTT. It is translated as CASSTVEEKLFF.

The chain carries TRBV7-2 and TRBJ2-5; D is possibly TRBD2 (6 bases). Between the trimmed V and J ends, which lost 2 bases and 2 bases, there was a span of 9 bases. Germline V gene data show CDR1 as SGHTA and CDR2 as FQGNSA. This CDR3 has 14 residues. The DNA of the CDR3 is TGTGCCAGCAGCTTAAACGGGGGACAAGAGACCCAGTACTTC. It specifies CASSLNGGQETQYF.

This clone was observed once. The chain is built from TRBV5-6 and TRBJ1-2, with TRBD1 identical over 8 bases. This CDR3 contains 13 residues. Per germline, CDR1 SGHDT and CDR2 YYEEEE. The trim removed 4 bases at V and 6 bases at J, leaving 5 bases unmatched. The CDR3 nucleotides read TGTGCCAGCAGCGTCGGACAGGGTGATGGCTACACCTTC. As protein: CASSVGQGDGYTF.

This rearrangement joins TRBV24-1 to TRBJ2-3; 8 bases align to TRBD1. CDR1 KGHDR and CDR2 SFDVKD come from the germline V gene. J lost 2 bases, V lost 7 bases, and 4 bases had no gene match. The CDR3 is 14 amino acids. For the CDR3, the DNA is TGTGCCACCAGCAAGACAGGGGACACAGATACGCAGTATTTT. Its protein product is CATSKTGDTDTQYF.

Points on this clone: This sample also contains other DNA sequences that code for the same CDR3. The gene calls are TRBV19 and TRBJ1-6, with D perhaps TRBD1 (6 bases). Germline V gene sequence: CDR1 LNHDA, CDR2 SQIVND (reference sequence). The V end was cut by 2 bases, the J end by 4 bases, with 12 bases between. The CDR3 totals 16 residues. CDR3 nucleotide sequence: TGTGCCAGTAGTATATCCGACAGGCCGTATAATTCACCCCTCCACTTT. Protein: CASSISDRPYNSPLHF.

The J gene is TRBJ1-5, the V gene TRBV19; D uncertain. The CDR3 contains 16 residues. V was clipped by 1 base and J by 5 bases, with 15 bases between them. Germline V CDR1 and CDR2: LNHDA, SQIVND (reference sequence). CDR3 DNA: TGTGCCAGTAGTATAGGTGCGGGAAGGGAGGATCAGCCCCAGCATTTT. Translating it yields CASSIGAGREDQPQHF.